This T cell receptor beta chain originates from a study of persistence of HIV-infected CD4 T cells. V was clipped by 6 bases and J by 0 bases, with 11 bases between them. CDR1 LNHDA and CDR2 SQIVND come from the germline V gene (reference sequence). The CDR3 has 15 residues. Sequencing used immunoSEQ version 4 in survey mode. This table comes from immunoSEQ multiplex PCR, and its TCRdb copy is limited to in-frame clones, with some not included. Altogether fewer than 35,000 clones are present, over 80% being singletons, with the ten largest covering under 7.5%. About this clone: Its antigen is still unknown.

Broader study findings: Compared with CD3/CD28-stimulated cells, CMV- and Gag-responding cells showed lower TCRbeta richness.

Cells were stimulated with CMV-infected fibroblast lysates at roughly 9.1 ug/mL. CD40L-negative CD69-negative CD45RO-high memory CD4+ T cells were sorted as populations depleted of antigen-responding cells. Donors had CD4+ T cell counts above 400 cells/uL and were CMV-seropositive. The V call is TRBV19, the J call TRBJ1-4, with D possibly being TRBD1 (6 bases). The material was CD4+ T cells sorted from PBMCs after approximately 19-hour stimulation, obtained from a patient who received antiretroviral therapy. The receptor's source is an adult woman with HIV who was CMV-seropositive. CDR3 in amino acids: CASRVRTATNEKLFF. The CDR3 DNA follows: TGTGCCAGTAGGGTTCGGACAGCAACTAATGAAAAACTGTTTTTT.